This section outlines one T cell receptor (beta chain) sequence together with its context. Its cognate antigen has yet to be identified. The input lacks base qualities; no much larger clone sits a single base away. Receptor libraries were prepared by 5' RACE. Sequencing took place on an Illumina HiSeq 2000. Template switching introduced a universal primer binding site; the final cDNA contained a unique molecular identifier, enabling accurate counting of TCR cDNA molecules. Specific primers in the conserved constant-segment region were used to synthesize first-strand cDNA for TCR alpha and beta chains. To control for contamination, every cDNA library was double barcoded, receiving both a SMART-Mk sample barcode and Illumina barcodes. TruSeq adapter sequences, together with Illumina sample barcodes, were added in two successive PCR steps. The TCR alpha and beta cDNA libraries were sequenced on the Illumina HiSeq platform using custom primers. Processing in the source paper ran as follows. MiGEC was used to process raw reads and extract unique molecular identifiers, and MiXCR was used to find CDR3 positions. Recombination models were inferred per individual with the repgenHMM and IGoR tools using an EM algorithm. Shared clonotypes were analyzed with the tcR package in R, and sharing was normalized by the product of cloneset sizes. Out-of-frame nonproductive sequences were analyzed to study raw recombination free of thymic and clonal selection effects. The public reads were run again by TCRdb, first through fastp at Q25 and then through MiXCR, and only productive beta chains were kept. Rows merge per CDR3 protein into single entries with the most common DNA and genes. Here the V and J calls rest on TCRdb's processing, not on the authors' analysis. In this sample the table shows approximately 190,000 distinct CDR3 sequences, approximately 16% of which occur a single time. The ten largest clones represent 35% to 50% of the sample.

Every donor was a healthy Caucasian. Three pairs of female monozygotic twins, all aged about 18 to 29 years, made up the twin cohort. Positive isolation kits from Invitrogen were used to isolate CD4+ and CD8+ T cell populations. This entry belongs to a study of identical twins (dated by TCRdb to about 2016). Turning to the overall study: The study deep-sequenced TCR alpha and beta repertoires from monozygotic twins, unrelated adults of various ages and cord blood to test whether fetal clonotypes persist. To rule out contamination, replicate twin experiments were performed at different times with different library preparation protocols. The paper's findings and limits, for the study overall: In beta out-of-frame sequences, excess twin sharing was weaker, because having fewer shared sequences lowered the signal-to-noise ratio. Invariant T cells such as MAIT and iNKT could partly confound zero-insertion analyses, though diverse VJ usage argued against this for most clonotypes. Fewer insertions were carried by abundant cord blood beta clonotypes; a weaker similar trend was observed in young adult naive repertoires, while no such trend was observed in memory repertoires. In monozygotic twins, recombination models systematically underestimated out-of-frame TCR alpha sharing, but the models matched the sharing seen between unrelated individuals. Conclusions relied on cross-sectional statistical analysis, since the same donors could not be followed over many years. Compared with coincidental sharing between unrelated individuals, out-of-frame TCR alpha sequences shared between twins showed an excess of sequences with low generation probability.

Inclusive of the bounding cysteine and phenylalanine, the CDR3 is 13 residues long. Only the CDR3 DNA stays, 39 bases, in frame from base 1. The V end loses 6 bases and the J end loses 7 bases, and a stretch of 15 bases separates them. Via the germline V gene (reference sequence), CDR1 is SEHNR and CDR2 FQNEAQ. This sample was shared with a second study, whose subject was T cells expressing NK-cell markers. Per the second study: TCR beta-chain repertoires were profiled in sorted CD3+CD56+NKG2C+, CD3+CD56+NKG2C- and CD3+CD56-NKG2C+ T-cell subsets from roughly eight donors. Seven of the eight sequenced donors were HCMV-seropositive and one was HCMV-seronegative. In several experiments an anti-gammadeltaTCR antibody was added to restrict sorting to alphabetaTCR-expressing T cells. In over 5 donors, the dominant CD3+CD56+NKG2C+ clonotypes were among the top 10 CD8+ clonotypes and accounted for about 1.0-7.0% of CD8+ T cells. Those dominant clonotypes were again the most abundant among CD3+CD56-NKG2C+ cells in four donors, at about 28.3-60.1%. It remained unclear whether the expanded NKG2C-expressing T cell clones were specific for HCMV antigens. The study sequenced eight donors, all healthy volunteers chosen at random: three men and five women. A commercial ELISA kit detecting HCMV-specific IgG in serum was used to determine HCMV serostatus. MIGEC handled demultiplexing of the reads and grouping by UMI, while MiTCR was used to assemble and quantify clonotypes. Only TCR cDNA sequences supported by at least two reads were kept to exclude erroneous sequences. Downstream repertoire analysis used the tcR package, and clonotypes were matched across fractions by CDR3 nucleotide sequence plus V segment. Antigen specificity was annotated against VDJdb with VDJmatch, allowing one amino acid substitution in CDR3.

Sequencing input: CD8+ T cells sorted from blood. The sequence is built from TRBV7-9 and TRBJ1-1; TRBD1 is possibly the D segment (5 matching bases). The clonotype was recovered from a woman under 30 in good health. CDR3 sequence: CASRLDSVDEAFF. The DNA sequence is as follows: TGTGCCAGCAGACTAGACAGCGTCGATGAAGCTTTCTTT.